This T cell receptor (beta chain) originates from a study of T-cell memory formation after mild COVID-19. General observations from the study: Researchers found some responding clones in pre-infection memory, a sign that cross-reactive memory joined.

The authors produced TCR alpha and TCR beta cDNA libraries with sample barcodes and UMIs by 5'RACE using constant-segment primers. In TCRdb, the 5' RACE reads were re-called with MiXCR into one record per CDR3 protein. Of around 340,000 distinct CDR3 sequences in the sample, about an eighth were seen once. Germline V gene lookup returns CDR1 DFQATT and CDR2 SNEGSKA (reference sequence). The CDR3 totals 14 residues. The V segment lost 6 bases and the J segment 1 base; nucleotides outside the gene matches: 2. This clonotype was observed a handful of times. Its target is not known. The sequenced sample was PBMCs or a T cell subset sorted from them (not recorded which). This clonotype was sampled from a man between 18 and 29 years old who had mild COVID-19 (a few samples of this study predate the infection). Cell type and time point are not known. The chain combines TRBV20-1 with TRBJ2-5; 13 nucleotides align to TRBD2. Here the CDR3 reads CSAWTSGSQETQYF. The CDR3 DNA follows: TGCAGTGCGTGGACTAGCGGGAGCCAAGAGACCCAGTACTTC.